This T cell receptor (beta chain) was observed in a study of regulatory T cells in long-lasting Graves disease. Library construction for TCR beta used iRepertoire HTBI primers and Arm-PCR of CDR3 regions. In TCRdb, the multiplex PCR reads were re-called with MiXCR into one record per CDR3 protein. In the table there are approximately 230,000 distinct CDR3 sequences, 15% to 20% of which are singletons. Germline assignment: CDR1 MNHEY and CDR2 SVGAGI. V dropped 2 bases and J dropped 5; count of bases not matched to a gene: 7. The CDR3 has 15 amino acids. This clonotype has a count of ten or more. The target antigen is unknown. Study-wide results and caveats: Public clonotype sharing was higher in persistent than newly diagnosed patients.

Specified time point: newly diagnosed GD, antithyroid drugs for less than 3 months. The TCR library was made from RNA that had been extracted from PBMCs in TRIzol. The chain carries TRBV6-5 and TRBJ2-5, with TRBD1 matching 8 bases. The receptor's source is a female donor with Graves disease. Sequenced material: peripheral blood mononuclear cells (PBMCs), taken at new diagnosis, from a patient treated with antithyroid drugs. CDR3 residues: CASSYAGGAGETQYF. The CDR3 bases are TGTGCCAGCAGTTACGCAGGGGGCGCGGGGGAGACCCAGTACTTC.